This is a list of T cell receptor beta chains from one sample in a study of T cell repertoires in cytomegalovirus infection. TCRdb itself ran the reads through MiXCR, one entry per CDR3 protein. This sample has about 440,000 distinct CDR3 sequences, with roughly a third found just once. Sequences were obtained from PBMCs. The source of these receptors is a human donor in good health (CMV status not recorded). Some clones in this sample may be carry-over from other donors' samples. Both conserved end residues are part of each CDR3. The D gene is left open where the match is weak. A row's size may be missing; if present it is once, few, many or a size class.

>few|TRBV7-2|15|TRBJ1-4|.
CASSLDRWTNEKLFF
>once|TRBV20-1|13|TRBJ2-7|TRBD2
CSAPTSGNYEQYF
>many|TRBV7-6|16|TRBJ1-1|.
CASSPNMEAKNTEAFF
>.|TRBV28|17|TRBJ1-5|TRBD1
CASRATGGAYGNQPQHF
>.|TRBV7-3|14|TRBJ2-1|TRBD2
CASSLVGGGAVQFF
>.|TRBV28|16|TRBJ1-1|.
CASSTTLWSPNTEAFF
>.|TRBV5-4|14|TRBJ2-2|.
CASSPTGRTGELFF
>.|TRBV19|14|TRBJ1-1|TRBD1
CASTTDRVNTEAFF
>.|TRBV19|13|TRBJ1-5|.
CASSVVGDQPQHF
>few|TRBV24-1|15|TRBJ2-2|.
CATSDLTVPTGELFF
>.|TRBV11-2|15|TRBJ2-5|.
CASSLASLTPETQYF
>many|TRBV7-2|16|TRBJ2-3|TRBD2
CASSSPPRGNTDTQYF
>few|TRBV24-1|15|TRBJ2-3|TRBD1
CATSDDRGRTDTQYF
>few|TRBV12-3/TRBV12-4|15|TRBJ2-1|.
CASNTGRRLDNEQFF
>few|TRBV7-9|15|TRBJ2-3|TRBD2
CASSPSGGAGDTQYF
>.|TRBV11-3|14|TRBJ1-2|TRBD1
CASSNRGKKDGYTF
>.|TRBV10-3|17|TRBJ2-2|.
CAISESHLGANTGELFF
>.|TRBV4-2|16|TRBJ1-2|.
CASSQESDRRLYGYTF
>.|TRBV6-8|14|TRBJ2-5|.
CASSYEGSGETQYF
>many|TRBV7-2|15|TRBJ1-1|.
CASSLVQIMNTEAFF
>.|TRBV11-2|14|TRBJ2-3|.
CASGSAGGLDTQYF